Below are 25 T cell receptor beta chains sequenced from a single sample in a study of metastatic and nonmetastatic thyroid tumors. TCRdb re-analyzed the PCR reads using MiXCR. The table includes over 40,000 clones, about an eighth detected once. Patients had received no treatment of any kind before thyroid surgery. The sequenced sample was blood. All receptors come from a female donor with papillary thyroid cancer or a benign thyroid nodule (not recorded which). Some clones in this sample may be carry-over from other donors' samples.

This clone occurred a few times. The junction departs from the called germline gene at one end, perhaps through a read error. The chain couples TRBV28 to TRBJ2-4; D may be TRBD1 or TRBD2 (6 bases each). Germline-derived CDR1 and CDR2 are MDHEN and SYDVKM. The CDR3 runs to 15 residues. In DNA form, the CDR3 reads TGTGCCAGCAGTCCGGAGGGGGGTACCAAAAACATTAAGTACTTC. It translates to CASSPEGGTKNIKYF.

In this sample, this clone turned up many times. The rearrangement uses TRBV20-1 and TRBJ1-1; D is undetermined. The CDR3 is 13 residues long. Trimming shortened V by 2 bases and J by 2 bases, and 9 bases separated the two germline ends. Germline V CDR1 and CDR2: DFQATT, SNEGSKA (reference sequence). The CDR3 here is CSARPQLNTEAFF. As DNA, the CDR3 is TGCAGTGCTAGACCACAGCTAAACACTGAAGCTTTCTTT.

About this clone: Being one base from a much bigger clone, this may be a read error. The rearrangement uses TRBV7-2 and TRBJ2-5; TRBD2 agrees at 7 bases. There are 14 residues in the CDR3. Germline V gives CDR1 SGHTA, CDR2 FQGNSA. CDR3 sequence reads: CSSSLMGGMETQYF. Written as DNA, the CDR3 is TGTTCCAGCAGCTTAATGGGAGGGATGGAGACCCAGTACTTC. The whole variable domain, filled in from reference TRBV7-2 and TRBJ2-5, reads GAGVSQSPSNKVTEKGKDVELRCDPISGHTALYWYRQSLGQGLEFLIYFQGNSAPDKSGLPSDRFSAERTGGSVSTLTIQRTQQEDSAVYLCSSSLMGGMETQYFGPGTRLLVL.

This clone was picked up many times. V gene TRBV12-3 or TRBV12-4 combines with J gene TRBJ1-4; 7 nucleotides agree with TRBD1. The trim removed 3 bases at V and 7 bases at J, leaving 11 bases unmatched. This CDR3 has 16 amino acids. CDR3 DNA sequence: TGTGCCAGCAGTTTTGAGTTTCCAGGGGGAGGTGAAAAACTGTTTTTT. It codes for CASSFEFPGGGEKLFF.

The chain joins TRBV15 to TRBJ1-2; D is unresolved. Germline assignment: CDR1 LNHNV and CDR2 YYDKDF (reference sequence). The CDR3 extends over 11 amino acids. CDR3 DNA sequence: TGTTACGGTACAGCCTCCTATGGCTACACCTTC. Protein sequence: CYGTASYGYTF.

The sample holds many counts of this clone. The same CDR3 is also encoded by other DNA sequences in this sample. The chain uses TRBV12-5 and TRBJ2-2; the match to TRBD1 covers 7 bases. The CDR3 totals 16 residues. CDR1 and CDR2 (germline): LGHNT, FRNRAP. Germline trimming cut 5 bases from V and 0 bases from J; bases unmatched to any gene: 6. CDR3 in DNA: TGTGCTAGTGGTGAGGTGGGACAGACGAACACCGGGGAGCTGTTTTTT. It encodes CASGEVGQTNTGELFF.

This clone was detected ten times or more. The chain joins TRBV19 to TRBJ2-6, with D hard to call. Germline CDR1 is LNHDA and CDR2 is SQIVND (reference sequence). V gave up 2 bases and J gave up 9 bases, with 11 bases separating them. This CDR3 is 14 amino acids long. The CDR3 loop reads CASSIYQSFNVLTF. For the CDR3, the DNA is TGTGCCAGTAGTATATACCAGTCCTTCAACGTCCTGACTTTC.

This clone was seen at least ten times. The chain uses TRBV20-1 and TRBJ2-7; TRBD2 matches at 10 bases. Trimming at V came to 6 bases and at J to 3 bases, leaving 5 bases not matched to a gene. The CDR3 sequence is 13 residues long. Germline V gene data show CDR1 as DFQATT and CDR2 as SNEGSKA (reference sequence). This chain's CDR3 is CSAGGLADYEQYF. DNA of the CDR3: TGCAGTGCAGGAGGACTAGCGGACTACGAGCAGTACTTC.

This clone appeared a few times. The gene calls are TRBV9 and TRBJ2-3; no firm D call. The V end was cut by 4 bases, the J end by 3 bases, with 6 bases between. The CDR3 runs to 12 residues. Germline V gene sequence: CDR1 SGDLS, CDR2 YYNGEE. Here the CDR3 DNA reads TGTGCCAGCAGCTCGCAAACAGATACGCAGTATTTT. Translated: CASSSQTDTQYF.

With regard to this clone: The junction differs from germline at one of its ends, possibly a read error. The chain combines TRBV27 with TRBJ2-3; the match to TRBD1 covers 8 bases. The CDR3 totals 16 residues. Germline CDR1 is MNHEY and CDR2 is SMNVEV (reference sequence). CDR3 bases: TGTGCCATCAGTGCTACAGGGGGAGAAATCACAGATACGCAGTATTTT. It encodes CAISATGGEITDTQYF.

This clone was counted at least ten times. The chain recombines TRBV18 with TRBJ2-5; D ambiguous. Germline CDR1 and CDR2: KGHSH and LQKENI. There are 14 residues in the CDR3. Trimming removed 3 bases from V and 5 bases from J, with 13 bases in between. The chain's CDR3 is CASSPDVGRETQYF. The CDR3 region has the DNA TGTGCCAGCTCACCGGATGTGGGAAGGGAGACCCAGTACTTC.

This clone was counted ten times or more. V usage is TRBV20-1 and J usage is TRBJ2-7; D is ambiguous. Looked up from germline, CDR1 is DFQATT and CDR2 is SNEGSKA (reference sequence). V lost 0 bases, J lost 4 bases, and 7 bases lay in between. The CDR3 sequence is 12 residues long. The CDR3 DNA follows: TGCAGTGCTAGAGATCGCTGGTACGAGCAGTACTTC. Its translation is CSARDRWYEQYF.

This rearrangement joins TRBV7-9 to TRBJ2-7; D remains unclear. The CDR3 sequence is 12 residues long. Germline assignment: CDR1 SEHNR and CDR2 FQNEAQ (reference sequence). V was pared by 1 base and J by 6 bases, with 7 bases between. CDR3 in amino acids: CASSLDFGEQYV. The DNA of the CDR3 is TGTGCCAGCAGCTTAGACTTCGGCGAGCAGTACGTC.

Many counts were recorded for this clone. This chain joins TRBV12-3 or TRBV12-4 and TRBJ2-5; 10 bases line up with TRBD2. V was pared by 5 bases and J by 4 bases, with 4 bases of the junction left unmatched. This CDR3 region has 14 residues. The chain's CDR3 is CASSASGSGETQYF. CDR3 coding DNA: TGTGCCAGCAGTGCTAGCGGGAGCGGAGAGACCCAGTACTTC.

This chain links TRBV28 with TRBJ2-1, with 11 bases identical to TRBD2. V gave up 5 bases and J gave up 2 bases; unmatched junction bases: 11. The CDR3 covers 18 residues. In germline, CDR1 is MDHEN, CDR2 SYDVKM. The CDR3 sequence is CASSPKTSGNPTYNEQFF. CDR3 bases: TGTGCCAGCAGTCCCAAGACTAGCGGGAACCCTACCTACAATGAGCAGTTCTTC.

This clone was counted at least ten times. The chain links TRBV3-1 to TRBJ2-7, with 11 bases aligning to TRBD2. The CDR3 totals 14 residues. Germline V gives CDR1 LGHDT, CDR2 YNNKEL (reference sequence). After removal of 1 base from V and 7 bases from J, the junction contained 3 bases not matched to a gene. For the CDR3, the DNA is TGTGCCAGCAGCCAAGTCCCTAGCGGGAGGGAGCAGTACTTC. This encodes CASSQVPSGREQYF.

This clone was counted many times. The CDR3 protein is CASTLTSGAQYF. The CDR3 DNA reads as TGTGCCAGCACCTTGACTAGCGGGGCGCAGTATTTT. The rearrangement joins TRBV6-1 to TRBJ2-3; 11 bases map to TRBD2. The length of the CDR3 is 12 residues. The junction had 4 bases not matched to a gene; V was cut back by 7 bases and J by 10 bases. The germline V gene encodes CDR1 MNHNS and CDR2 SASEGT.

This clone has ten or more counts. Given the absence of the conserved phenylalanine or tryptophan at the CDR3 end, a read error is likely. The chain employs TRBV20-1 and TRBJ1-1, with TRBD1 matching over 8 bases. The CDR3 has 13 amino acids. Per germline, CDR1 DFQATT and CDR2 SNEGSKA (reference sequence). V lost 6 bases, J lost 0 bases, and 3 bases stayed unmatched. The DNA of the CDR3 is TGCAGTGCACGGGACAGGCTGAACACTGAAGCTTTCCTT. It yields the protein CSARDRLNTEAFL.

This clone was counted many times. The chain recombines TRBV11-3 with TRBJ2-7; TRBD1 agrees at 11 bases. CDR3 length: 14 amino acids. Germline assignment: CDR1 SGHNT and CDR2 YENEEA. V shed 4 bases, J shed 2 bases, and the junction held 1 base outside the gene matches. The DNA for the CDR3 is TGTGCCAGCAGCTCGGGACAGGGGGCCTACGAGCAGTACTTC. This codes for CASSSGQGAYEQYF.

This clone came up many times. This chain joins TRBV12-3 or TRBV12-4 and TRBJ2-3, with a tentative D call TRBD2 (7 bases). V gave up 5 bases and J gave up 5 bases, with 20 bases separating them. The CDR3 runs to 16 residues. The CDR3 region is CASSGGGPLDIDTQYF. As DNA, the CDR3 is TGTGCCAGCAGTGGGGGGGGGCCCCTGGACATAGATACGCAGTATTTT.

The chain links TRBV6-4 to TRBJ1-1; 7 nucleotides line up with TRBD1. CDR1 and CDR2 (germline): MRHNA, SNTAGT. V shed 5 bases, J shed 2 bases, and the junction held 2 bases outside the gene matches. The CDR3 is made up of 13 amino acids. The CDR3 sequence is CASSRDSNTEAFF. The CDR3 region has the DNA TGTGCCAGCAGTAGGGACAGCAACACTGAAGCTTTCTTT.

This clone was counted many times. The J gene is TRBJ1-2, the V gene TRBV6-2 or TRBV6-3; 8 bases are a match to TRBD1. The germline CDR1 and CDR2 sequences are MNHEY and SVGEGT. The CDR3 consists of 14 residues. V was clipped by 6 bases and J by 2 bases; unmatched bases: 5. The DNA of the CDR3 is TGTGCCAGCAGCCACCGGACAGGGAACTATGGCTACACCTTC. This encodes CASSHRTGNYGYTF.

This clone was recorded many times. The V and J genes are TRBV15 and TRBJ1-5, with D possibly TRBD1 on 5 matching bases. The CDR3 contains 15 residues. The ends were cut back, 0 bases at V and 6 bases at J, with 12 bases in the middle. Germline values: CDR1 LNHNV, CDR2 YYDKDF (reference sequence). The CDR3 region is CATSRDLGGFQPQHF. CDR3 coding DNA: TGTGCCACCAGCAGAGATTTGGGGGGGTTTCAGCCCCAGCATTTT.

The sample holds many counts of this clone. The CDR3 region is CASSPPGLAGWAYEQYF. The CDR3 nucleotides are TGTGCCAGCAGTCCACCAGGACTAGCGGGGTGGGCCTACGAGCAGTACTTC. J is TRBJ2-7 and V is TRBV12-3 or TRBV12-4; TRBD2 aligns across 12 bases. The CDR3 sequence is 17 residues long. Trimming cost V 5 bases and J 2 bases; bases outside gene matches: 10.

This chain uses TRBV20-1 with TRBJ1-1; 11 bases are a match to TRBD1. Germline trimming cut 2 bases from V and 1 base from J; bases unmatched to any gene: 3. CDR3 length equals 15 residues. From germline, CDR1 is DFQATT and CDR2 SNEGSKA (reference sequence). CDR3 in DNA: TGCAGTGCTAGACGGACAGGGGGCTGGAACACTGAAGCTTTCTTT. Amino acids: CSARRTGGWNTEAFF.